The clone carrying this TCR beta chain appeared a few times. Its antigen is not identified. The data originate from a study of response to subunit inactivated influenza vaccine. The study, taken as a whole, reports: Researchers suggested that each seasonal influenza vaccination recruits few new T cells.

Trimming took off 0 bases at V and 9 bases at J, with 13 bases between the two ends. CDR1 and CDR2 (germline): SGHRS, YFSETQ. The CDR3 consists of 14 residues. TCRdb re-called the RT-PCR reads through MiXCR, storing one row per CDR3 protein. The table records roughly 760,000 distinct CDR3 sequences, approximately 21% of them present only once. The source was PBMCs from blood, collected roughly 5 days after vaccination. This receptor was obtained from a man aged 45 to 65 who received an inactivated influenza vaccine. The J gene is TRBJ2-1, the V gene TRBV5-1; D is unclear. The CDR3 spells CASSLVSESTEQFF. CDR3 coding DNA: TGCGCCAGCAGCTTGGTCTCAGAATCTACTGAGCAGTTCTTC.